This T cell receptor (beta chain) was sequenced during a study of cytomegalovirus exposure and HLA in healthy donors. From germline, CDR1 is DFQATT and CDR2 SNEGSKA (reference sequence). The ends were cut back, 2 bases at V and 4 bases at J, with 5 bases in the middle. This CDR3 has 11 amino acids. Healthy people donating bone marrow made up the donors. The PCR made use of 60 Vbeta and 13 Jbeta primers. The data were produced by immunoSEQ multiplex PCR, yet TCRdb's version contains in-frame clones alone and is incomplete. This sample has about 110,000 clones, with roughly 80% found just once. This TCR derives from a man in his forties or fifties in good health and CMV-seronegative. V and J are TRBV20-1 and TRBJ1-1; D gene uncertain. Sequencing was carried out using PBMCs. CDR3 protein: CSARWSTEAFF. CDR3 in DNA: TGCAGTGCTAGATGGAGCACTGAAGCTTTCTTT.